Reported below is one T cell receptor (beta chain). The source of the sample is a study of Tregs in tolerant kidney transplant recipients. The germline gives CDR1 SGHAT, CDR2 FQNNGV. CDR3 length: 18 amino acids. V lost 6 bases to trimming and J lost 0 bases, with 21 bases between them. Sequencing was performed with immunoSEQ multiplex PCR; in TCRdb, only in-frame clones are kept and a portion is missing. The table shows about 68,000 clones, with roughly 84% occurring only once. Unstimulated Tregs (CD4+CD25+CD127-) and CD4+CD25- non-Tregs were sorted from PBMCs. Sequenced: CD4+ T cells from blood. The chain uses TRBV11-2 and TRBJ1-3, with a possible D match to TRBD1 (6 bases). This clonotype was obtained from a human donor in good health. Here the CDR3 DNA reads TGTGCCAGCAGTACACCCGGGACACGTTTGTTCTCTGGAAACACCATATATTTT. It yields the protein CASSTPGTRLFSGNTIYF.